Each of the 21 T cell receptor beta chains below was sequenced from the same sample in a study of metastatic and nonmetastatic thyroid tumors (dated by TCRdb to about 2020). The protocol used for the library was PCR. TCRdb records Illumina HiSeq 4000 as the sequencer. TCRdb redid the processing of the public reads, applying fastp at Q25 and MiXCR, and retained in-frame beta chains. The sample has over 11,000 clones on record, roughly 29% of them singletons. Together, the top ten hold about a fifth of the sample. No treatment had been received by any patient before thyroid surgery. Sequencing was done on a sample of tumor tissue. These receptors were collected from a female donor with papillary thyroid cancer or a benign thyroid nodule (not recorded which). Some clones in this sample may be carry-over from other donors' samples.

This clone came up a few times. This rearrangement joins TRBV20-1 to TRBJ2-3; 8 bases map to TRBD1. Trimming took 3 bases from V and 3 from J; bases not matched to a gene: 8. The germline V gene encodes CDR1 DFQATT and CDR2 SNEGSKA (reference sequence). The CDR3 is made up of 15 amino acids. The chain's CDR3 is CSASPADRATDTQYF. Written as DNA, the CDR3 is TGCAGTGCTAGTCCCGCGGACAGGGCAACAGATACGCAGTATTTT.

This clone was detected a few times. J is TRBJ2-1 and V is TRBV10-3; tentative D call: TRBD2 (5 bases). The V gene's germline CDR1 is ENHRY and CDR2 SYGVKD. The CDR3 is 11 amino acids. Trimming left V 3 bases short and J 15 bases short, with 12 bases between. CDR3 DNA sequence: TGTGCCATCAGTGACTTGAGGGAGTTGTTCTTC. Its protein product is CAISDLRELFF.

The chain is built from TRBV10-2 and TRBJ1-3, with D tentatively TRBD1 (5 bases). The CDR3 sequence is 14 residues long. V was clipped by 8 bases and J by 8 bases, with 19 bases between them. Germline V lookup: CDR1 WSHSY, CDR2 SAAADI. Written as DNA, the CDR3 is TGCGCCAGCGTTTCGACAGATCCTAGGGACACCATATATTTT. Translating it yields CASVSTDPRDTIYF.

The CDR3 DNA is TGTGCCAGCAGTATTAGCGGGAGTTCCTACGAGCAGTACTTC. This codes for CASSISGSSYEQYF. The chain combines TRBV6-4 with TRBJ2-7; 9 nucleotides line up with TRBD2. The ends lost 5 bases at V and 1 base at J; junction bases unmatched: 3. The CDR3 extends over 14 amino acids. Looked up from germline, CDR1 is MRHNA and CDR2 is SNTAGT.

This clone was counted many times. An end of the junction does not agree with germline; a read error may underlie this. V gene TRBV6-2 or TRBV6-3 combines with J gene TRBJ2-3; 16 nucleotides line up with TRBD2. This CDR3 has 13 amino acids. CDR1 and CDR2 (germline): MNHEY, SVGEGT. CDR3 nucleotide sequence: TGTGCCAGCAAACCGGGACTAGCGGGAGGGCCGAATTTT. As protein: CASKPGLAGGPNF.

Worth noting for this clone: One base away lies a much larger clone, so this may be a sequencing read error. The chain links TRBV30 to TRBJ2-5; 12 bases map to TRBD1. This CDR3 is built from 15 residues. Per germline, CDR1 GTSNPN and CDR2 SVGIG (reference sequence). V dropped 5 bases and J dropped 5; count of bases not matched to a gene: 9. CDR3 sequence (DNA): TGTGCCTGGGAAACGGGACAGGGGGCGGGGGAGACCCAGTACTTC. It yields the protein CAWETGQGAGETQYF.

In DNA form, the CDR3 reads TGTGCCACCAGTGATTCGGGCAGGGGGACCGGGAACACTGAAGCTTTCTTT. Its translation: CATSDSGRGTGNTEAFF. The V gene is TRBV24-1, the J gene TRBJ1-1; 7 nucleotides match TRBD1. The trim removed 2 bases at V and 1 base at J, leaving 9 bases unmatched. The CDR3 totals 17 residues. Germline V CDR1 and CDR2: KGHDR, SFDVKD.

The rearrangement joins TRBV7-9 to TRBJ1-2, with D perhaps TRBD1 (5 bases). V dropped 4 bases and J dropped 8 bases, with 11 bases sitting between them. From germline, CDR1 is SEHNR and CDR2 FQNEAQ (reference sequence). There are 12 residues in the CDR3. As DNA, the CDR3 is TGTGCCAGCAGCTCCGGGACTAGGGGCTACACCTTC. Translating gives CASSSGTRGYTF.

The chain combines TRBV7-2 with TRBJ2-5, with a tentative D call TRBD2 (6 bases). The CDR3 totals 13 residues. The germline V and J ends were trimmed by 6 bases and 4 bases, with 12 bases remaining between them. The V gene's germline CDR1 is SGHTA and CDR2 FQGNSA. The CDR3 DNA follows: TGTGCCAGCAGTTGGGGGGAGGTAGAGACCCAGTACTTC. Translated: CASSWGEVETQYF. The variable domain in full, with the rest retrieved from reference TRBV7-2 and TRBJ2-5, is GAGVSQSPSNKVTEKGKDVELRCDPISGHTALYWYRQSLGQGLEFLIYFQGNSAPDKSGLPSDRFSAERTGGSVSTLTIQRTQQEDSAVYLCASSWGEVETQYFGPGTRLLVL.

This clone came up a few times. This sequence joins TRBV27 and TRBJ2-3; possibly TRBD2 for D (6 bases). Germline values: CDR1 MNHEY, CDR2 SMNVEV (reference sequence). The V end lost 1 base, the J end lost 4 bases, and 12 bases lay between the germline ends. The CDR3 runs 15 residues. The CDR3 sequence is CASSLFLGTADTQYF. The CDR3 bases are TGTGCCAGCAGTTTATTTCTCGGGACTGCAGATACGCAGTATTTT.

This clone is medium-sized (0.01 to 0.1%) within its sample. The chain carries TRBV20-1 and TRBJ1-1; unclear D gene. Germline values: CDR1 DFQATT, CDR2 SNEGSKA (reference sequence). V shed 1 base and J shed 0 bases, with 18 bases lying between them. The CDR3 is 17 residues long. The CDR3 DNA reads TGCAGTGCTAGAGGGTATAGAGCCGGGAGCATGAACACTGAAGCTTTCTTT. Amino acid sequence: CSARGYRAGSMNTEAFF.

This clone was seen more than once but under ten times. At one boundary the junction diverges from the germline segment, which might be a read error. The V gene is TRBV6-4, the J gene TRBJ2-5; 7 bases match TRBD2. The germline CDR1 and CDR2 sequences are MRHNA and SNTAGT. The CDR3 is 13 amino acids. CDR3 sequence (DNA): TGCGCCAGCAGTTTAACGGGGGGAGAGACCCAGTACTTC. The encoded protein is CASSLTGGETQYF.

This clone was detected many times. CDR3 in amino acids: CASSLSKETQYF. The CDR3 DNA follows: TGTGCCAGCAGTCTCAGCAAAGAGACCCAGTACTTC. The chain uses TRBV12-3 or TRBV12-4 and TRBJ2-5, with unresolved D. Trimming removed 5 bases from V and 3 bases from J, with 7 bases in between. The CDR3 sequence is 12 residues long.

As DNA, the CDR3 is TGTGCCAGCAGATCGGGACAGGGCCTTTACGAGCAGTACTTC. Protein: CASRSGQGLYEQYF. This sequence joins TRBV6-1 and TRBJ2-7; 9 nucleotides align to TRBD1. V was pared by 6 bases and J by 4 bases, with 7 bases of the junction left unmatched. Germline assignment: CDR1 MNHNS and CDR2 SASEGT. The CDR3 has 14 residues.

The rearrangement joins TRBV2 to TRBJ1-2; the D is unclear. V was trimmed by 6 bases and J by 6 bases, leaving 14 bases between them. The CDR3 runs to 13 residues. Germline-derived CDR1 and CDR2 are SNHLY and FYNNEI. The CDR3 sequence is CASRTHQRNGYTF. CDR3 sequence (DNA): TGTGCCAGCAGGACCCATCAAAGAAATGGCTACACCTTC.

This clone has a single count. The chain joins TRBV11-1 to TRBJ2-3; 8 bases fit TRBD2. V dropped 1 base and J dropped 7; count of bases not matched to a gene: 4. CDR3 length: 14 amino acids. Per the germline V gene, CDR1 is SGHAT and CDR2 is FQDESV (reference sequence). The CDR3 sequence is CASSLESGSYTQYF. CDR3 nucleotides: TGTGCCAGCAGCTTAGAGAGCGGGAGTTATACGCAGTATTTT.

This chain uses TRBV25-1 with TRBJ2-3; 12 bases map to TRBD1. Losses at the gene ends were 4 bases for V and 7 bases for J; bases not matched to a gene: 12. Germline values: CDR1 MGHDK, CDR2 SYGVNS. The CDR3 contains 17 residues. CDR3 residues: CASSGGQGATTPNTQYF. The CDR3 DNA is TGTGCCAGCAGTGGGGGACAGGGGGCGACGACTCCGAATACGCAGTATTTT. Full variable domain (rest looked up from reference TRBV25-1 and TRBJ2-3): EADIYQTPRYLVIGTGKKITLECSQTMGHDKMYWYQQDPGMELHLIHYSYGVNSTEKGDLSSESTVSRIRTEHFPLTLESARPSHTSQYLCASSGGQGATTPNTQYFGPGTRLTVL.

In nucleotides, the CDR3 is TGCGCCAGCAAAGGGGGGGGTTGGAATTCACCCCTCCACTTT. The encoded protein is CASKGGGWNSPLHF. J is TRBJ1-6 and V is TRBV10-1, with D possibly TRBD1 on 6 matching bases. The CDR3 is 14 residues long. Trimming left V 7 bases short and J 7 bases short, with 14 bases between. Germline CDR1 and CDR2: WNHNN and SYGVQD (reference sequence).

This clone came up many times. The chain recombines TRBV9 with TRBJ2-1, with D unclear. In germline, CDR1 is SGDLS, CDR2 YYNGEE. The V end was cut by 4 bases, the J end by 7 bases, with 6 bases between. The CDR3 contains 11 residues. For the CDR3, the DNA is TGTGCCAGCAGCCCCAATAATGAGCAGTTCTTC. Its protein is CASSPNNEQFF.

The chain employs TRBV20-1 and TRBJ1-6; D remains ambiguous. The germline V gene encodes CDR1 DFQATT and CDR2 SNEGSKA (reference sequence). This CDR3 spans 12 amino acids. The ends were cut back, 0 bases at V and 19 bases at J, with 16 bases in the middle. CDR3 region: CSARDGSDGRHF. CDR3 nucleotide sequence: TGCAGTGCTAGAGATGGGTCCGACGGGCGACACTTT.

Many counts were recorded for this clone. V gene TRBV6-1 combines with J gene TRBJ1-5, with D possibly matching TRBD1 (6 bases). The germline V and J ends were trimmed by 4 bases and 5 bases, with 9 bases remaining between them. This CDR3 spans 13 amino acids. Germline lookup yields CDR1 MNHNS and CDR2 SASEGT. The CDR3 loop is CASSGTVDQPQHF. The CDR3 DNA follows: TGTGCCAGCAGTGGGACAGTTGATCAGCCCCAGCATTTT.